This T cell receptor (beta chain) was captured by sequencing in a study of T cells in localized non-small cell lung cancer. Broader study findings: Uninvolved adjacent lung showed higher T cell clonality than tumor. Appearance in adjacent lung was seen for a median around 60 of the top 100 tumor clones.

Generated by immunoSEQ multiplex PCR, the TCRdb table keeps only in-frame clones and is missing some. The sample carries tens of thousands of clones, 88% recorded once. Concerning this clone: What it binds is not known.

The sequence derives from a woman between 35 and 70 years old with stage I lung adenocarcinoma. This material consisted of peripheral blood, taken before any cancer treatment.

CDR3: CASSFFQAGAFF. CDR3 bases: TGTGCCAGCAGCTTCTTTCAAGCGGGAGCTTTCTTT. This rearrangement joins TRBV7-2 to TRBJ1-1, with D hard to call. The CDR3 is 12 amino acids. Germline CDR1 and CDR2: SGHTA and FQGNSA. Trimming cost V 3 bases and J 10 bases, with 12 bases left between them.